The present T cell receptor beta chain was sequenced within a study of blood T cell repertoires in COVID-19. Overall study context: Spain, Italy and the United States supplied samples that represented acute and convalescent COVID-19. The cDNA or gDNA used as material had been derived from T cells, B-cell-depleted T cells, or PBMCs.

Profiling relied on immunoSEQ multiplex PCR, and the TCRdb table lists in-frame clones only, not all of them. The sample carries about 270,000 clones, about nine tenths recorded once. CDR3 size: 17 residues. Germline V gives CDR1 SSHAT, CDR2 FNYEAQ (reference sequence). With 5 bases clipped from V and 7 bases from J, the junction kept 8 bases outside the gene matches. The source is a man between 60 and 75 years old who had recovered from COVID-19. The sample consisted of peripheral blood. V and J are TRBV7-7 and TRBJ2-2, with 15 positions matching TRBD2. The chain's CDR3 is CASSPGLAGGYGGELFF. The CDR3 DNA reads as TGTGCCAGCAGCCCGGGACTAGCGGGGGGCTATGGCGGGGAGCTGTTTTTT.